The clone carrying this T cell receptor beta chain was detected a few times. Antigen specificity is unknown. The data are from a study of CD8+CD57+ T cells in acquired aplastic anemia. The ends were cut back, 4 bases at V and 14 bases at J, with 12 bases in the middle. CDR1 is MGHDK, CDR2 SYGVNS, per germline. The CDR3 is 11 residues long. Study-wide points: Overlap between patients and controls comprised just under 30 CD8+ CDR3 sequences. Controls did not differ significantly from patients in CD8+ Simpson's diversity.

TCR beta VDJ and CDR3 profiling used genomic DNA as template. TCRdb re-derived calls from the reads in MiXCR, one entry per CDR3 protein. This sample has 250,000 to 300,000 distinct CDR3 sequences, with approximately 55% found just once. The chain employs TRBV25-1 and TRBJ2-1; D remains unclear. This TCR was recovered from a human donor with severe aplastic anemia or a healthy control (not recorded which). The specimen sequenced was sorted CD4+, CD8+, or CD8+CD57+ T cells (not recorded which) from PBMCs. CDR3 DNA: TGTGCCAGCAGTGGGTATCGGGCGAAGTTCTTC. As protein: CASSGYRAKFF.